The 29 T cell receptor beta chains presented below share a single source sample, sequenced in a study of T cell responses to AZD1222 COVID-19 vaccine. The assay was immunoSEQ multiplex PCR, and TCRdb's table has in-frame clones only and misses some. This table holds 120,000 or so clones, 92% found once. Sequences were derived from peripheral blood, sampled 28 days after the second AZD1222 dose. Receptor source: an adult who received the AZD1222 COVID-19 vaccine.

The chain uses TRBV27 and TRBJ1-6; D call uncertain. CDR1 is MNHEY and CDR2 is SMNVEV in the germline V gene (reference sequence). The CDR3 loop spans 13 amino acids. The germline V and J ends were trimmed by 3 bases and 5 bases, with 5 bases remaining between them. The CDR3 bases are TGTGCCAGCAGTTTGACCCATAATTCACCCCTCCACTTT. Translation: CASSLTHNSPLHF.

This rearrangement joins TRBV28 to TRBJ2-1; TRBD2 matches at 8 bases. The CDR3 sequence is 16 residues long. The V and J ends lost 5 bases and 3 bases, in that order; junction bases with no gene match: 9. CDR1 and CDR2 from the germline V gene are MDHEN and SYDVKM. The CDR3 spells CASSHGGARDYNEQFF. Here the CDR3 DNA reads TGTGCCAGCAGTCACGGGGGGGCTAGGGACTACAATGAGCAGTTCTTC.

This rearrangement joins TRBV29-1 to TRBJ1-2; D may be TRBD1 (6 bases). Germline V CDR1 and CDR2: SQVTM, ANQGSEA. Trimming cost V 4 bases and J 4 bases, with 7 bases left between them. The CDR3 contains 11 residues. The CDR3 loop is CSVGDTYGYTF. The DNA of the CDR3 is TGCAGCGTTGGGGACACCTATGGCTACACCTTC.

The chain employs TRBV6-6 and TRBJ1-1; D is unclear. Trimming shortened V by 8 bases and J by 1 base, and 11 bases separated the two germline ends. The V gene's germline CDR1 is MNHNY and CDR2 SVGAGI (reference sequence). This CDR3 is built from 13 residues. The chain's CDR3 is CASLREKNTEAFF. In DNA, the CDR3 is TGTGCCAGCCTTCGGGAGAAGAACACTGAAGCTTTCTTT.

This chain joins TRBV2 and TRBJ2-7; tentative D call: TRBD2 (6 bases). Germline V CDR1 and CDR2: SNHLY, FYNNEI. This CDR3 has 15 amino acids. The germline V and J ends were trimmed by 6 bases and 2 bases, with 17 bases remaining between them. CDR3 nucleotide sequence: TGTGCCAGCAGCGAGGCGGGACGTCCGACCTACGAGCAGTACTTC. Residues: CASSEAGRPTYEQYF. The variable domain in full, with the rest retrieved from reference TRBV2 and TRBJ2-7, is EPEVTQTPSHQVTQMGQEVILRCVPISNHLYFYWYRQILGQKVEFLVSFYNNEISEKSEIFDDQFSVERPDGSNFTLKIRSTKLEDSAMYFCASSEAGRPTYEQYFGPGTRLTVT.

This clone was found once. The chain couples TRBV7-9 to TRBJ1-2; 7 bases are shared with TRBD1. The CDR3 totals 15 residues. In germline, CDR1 is SEHNR, CDR2 FQNEAQ (reference sequence). V lost 1 base and J lost 7; bases outside the gene matches: 9. The CDR3 region is CASSLEWAGGSGYTF. CDR3 nucleotide sequence: TGTGCCAGCAGCTTAGAGTGGGCAGGGGGAAGTGGCTACACCTTC.

The rearrangement links TRBV6-4 to TRBJ2-2, with D possibly called TRBD1 or TRBD2 (5 bases each). This CDR3 region has 14 residues. V lost 3 bases and J lost 3, with 8 bases in between. CDR1 and CDR2 (germline): MRHNA, SNTAGT. The CDR3 nucleotides read TGTGCCAGCAGTGAGGGGACGGACACCGGGGAGCTGTTTTTT. Translated: CASSEGTDTGELFF.

The CDR3 DNA is TGTGCCAGCAGACGCGATCAGCCCCAGCATTTT. The encoded protein is CASRRDQPQHF. The chain carries TRBV28 and TRBJ1-5; D not certain. This CDR3 has 11 amino acids. V gave up 6 bases and J gave up 5 bases, with 5 bases separating them. Germline V gene lookup returns CDR1 MDHEN and CDR2 SYDVKM.

V gene TRBV6-5 combines with J gene TRBJ2-5, with D possibly being TRBD1 (5 bases). The J call is in doubt because the DNA end fits TRBJ2-7 better. The CDR3 runs 15 residues. CDR1 is MNHEY and CDR2 is SVGAGI in the germline V gene. This CDR3 reads CASSYVAGPNYEQYF. CDR3 bases: TGTGCCAGCAGTTACGTGGCAGGGCCCAACTACGAGCAGTACTTC.

The chain employs TRBV27 and TRBJ1-5; D uncertain. Trimming stripped 6 bases from V and 0 bases from J, with 6 bases between. CDR1 is MNHEY, CDR2 SMNVEV, per germline (reference sequence). The CDR3 extends over 13 amino acids. The CDR3 DNA reads TGTGCCAGCAGACCGCATAGCAATCAGCCCCAGCATTTT. This translates into CASRPHSNQPQHF.

The genes are TRBV2 and TRBJ1-6; TRBD1 matches at 8 bases. Germline V lookup: CDR1 SNHLY, CDR2 FYNNEI. CDR3 length: 13 residues. V lost 8 bases, J lost 10 bases, and 7 bases stayed unmatched. The CDR3 loop is CASSDRERSPLHF. CDR3 in DNA: TGTGCCAGCTCGGACAGGGAAAGGTCACCCCTCCACTTT.

This chain connects TRBV23-1 to TRBJ2-7, with 7 positions matching TRBD2. TRBV23-1 is given ORF status, its function remaining uncertain. The CDR3 covers 15 residues. V trimming: 7 bases; J trimming: 0 bases; junction bases outside the gene matches: 9. The DNA for the CDR3 is TGCGCCAGCATGGGGGGGGATAGGAGCTCCTACGAGCAGTACTTC. Encoded protein: CASMGGDRSSYEQYF.

This sequence joins TRBV28 and TRBJ1-2; 7 nucleotides agree with TRBD1. Germline loops: CDR1 MDHEN, CDR2 SYDVKM. Germline trimming cut 3 bases from V and 5 bases from J; bases unmatched to any gene: 3. CDR3 length: 13 amino acids. CDR3 sequence reads: CASSLRGRYGYTF. CDR3 bases: TGTGCCAGCAGTTTGAGGGGGCGTTATGGCTACACCTTC.

This clone has just a few counts. V gene TRBV5-6 combines with J gene TRBJ2-4, with D possibly being TRBD1 (6 bases). Germline V gives CDR1 SGHDT, CDR2 YYEEEE. This CDR3 comprises 14 residues. Trimming cost V 4 bases and J 8 bases, with 16 bases left between them. The CDR3 nucleotides are TGTGCCAGCAGCCTACTGAACAGGGATGACATTCAGTACTTC. This sequence encodes CASSLLNRDDIQYF.

The chain joins TRBV28 to TRBJ1-5, with D unclear. The CDR3 totals 13 residues. Trimming cost V 6 bases and J 5 bases, with 11 bases left between them. From germline, CDR1 is MDHEN and CDR2 SYDVKM. Here the CDR3 DNA reads TGTGCCAGCAGACGGACGGGATATCAGCCCCAGCATTTT. Amino acid sequence: CASRRTGYQPQHF. Based on the CDR3 plus reference TRBV28 and TRBJ1-5, the full variable domain is DVKVTQSSRYLVKRTGEKVFLECVQDMDHENMFWYRQDPGLGLRLIYFSYDVKMKEKGDIPEGYSVSREKKERFSLILESASTNQTSMYLCASRRTGYQPQHFGDGTRLSIL.

J is TRBJ1-6 and V is TRBV3-1 (or the pseudogene TRBV3-2); D is possibly TRBD1 (6 bases). CDR1 is LGHDT and CDR2 is YNNKEL in the germline V gene (reference sequence). The CDR3 totals 14 residues. Deletions cut 3 bases from V and 6 bases from J, with 9 bases between. The chain's CDR3 is CASSHRTANSPLHF. For the CDR3, the DNA is TGTGCCAGCAGCCACCGGACAGCTAATTCACCCCTCCACTTT.

The V and J genes are TRBV3-1 (or the pseudogene TRBV3-2) and TRBJ1-1; tentative D call: TRBD1 (5 bases). Germline values: CDR1 LGHDT, CDR2 YNNKEL (reference sequence). CDR3 length: 16 amino acids. V was cut by 5 bases and J by 4 bases, with 20 bases left in between. CDR3 region: CASSSGQGLVITEAFF. For the CDR3, the DNA is TGTGCCAGCAGCTCAGGGCAGGGCTTAGTAATCACTGAAGCTTTCTTT.

CDR3 in DNA: TGTGCCAGCAGCTCCCAAGGGGCAGCCACCTACGAGCAGTACTTC. This translates into CASSSQGAATYEQYF. V usage is TRBV7-9 and J usage is TRBJ2-7; D perhaps matches TRBD1 (5 bases). V dropped 4 bases and J dropped 2 bases, with 15 bases sitting between them. The CDR3 has 15 residues. The germline CDR1 and CDR2 sequences are SEHNR and FQNEAQ (reference sequence).

The chain combines TRBV2 with TRBJ2-5; TRBD2 agrees at 7 bases. The trim removed 5 bases at V and 5 bases at J, leaving 5 bases unmatched. Germline-derived CDR1 and CDR2 are SNHLY and FYNNEI. The CDR3 has 13 residues. DNA of the CDR3: TGTGCCAGCAGTCTAGCGGTCCGGGAGACCCAGTACTTC. This translates into CASSLAVRETQYF.

This chain joins TRBV27 and TRBJ1-2; TRBD1 might be the D (5 bases). The V gene's germline CDR1 is MNHEY and CDR2 SMNVEV (reference sequence). Trimming left V 4 bases short and J 4 bases short, with 10 bases between. The CDR3 spans 13 residues. Written as DNA, the CDR3 is TGTGCCAGCAGTTCAACGGGACCCTATGGCTACACCTTC. It specifies CASSSTGPYGYTF.

The chain has TRBV14 and TRBJ2-3; no definite D call. Trimming removed 1 base at V and 1 base at J, with 3 bases between. Germline CDR1 SGHDN, CDR2 FVKESK. CDR3 length equals 13 residues. The DNA of the CDR3 is TGTGCCAGCAGCCAAGTTGGCACAGATACGCAGTATTTT. Protein product: CASSQVGTDTQYF.

CDR3 in DNA: TGTGCCAGCAGTGACCGACAGACTGAAGCTTTCTTT. This codes for CASSDRQTEAFF. This rearrangement joins TRBV28 to TRBJ1-1, with a tentative D call TRBD1 (5 bases). The CDR3 is 12 residues long. CDR1 is MDHEN, CDR2 SYDVKM, per germline. Deletions cut 5 bases from V and 5 bases from J, with 9 bases between.

The V and J genes are TRBV2 and TRBJ2-1; the D gene is possibly TRBD2 (6 bases). Trimming removed 6 bases from V and 8 bases from J, with 17 bases in between. This CDR3 comprises 14 residues. CDR1 and CDR2 (germline): SNHLY, FYNNEI. The CDR3 region is CASRGLPRGDEQFF. The CDR3 DNA reads as TGTGCCAGCAGGGGACTCCCAAGGGGAGATGAGCAGTTCTTC. Complete variable domain (other parts from reference TRBV2 and TRBJ2-1): EPEVTQTPSHQVTQMGQEVILRCVPISNHLYFYWYRQILGQKVEFLVSFYNNEISEKSEIFDDQFSVERPDGSNFTLKIRSTKLEDSAMYFCASRGLPRGDEQFFGPGTRLTVL.

J is TRBJ1-6 and V is TRBV18; TRBD1 matches 7 bases. V was pared by 6 bases and J by 8 bases, with 7 bases of the junction left unmatched. Germline CDR1 reads KGHSH; CDR2 reads LQKENI. This CDR3 contains 14 residues. Here the CDR3 DNA reads TGTGCCAGCTCCGAGGGGACAGAACATTCACCCCTCCACTTT. Translation gives CASSEGTEHSPLHF.

Only one count was recorded for this clone. This chain uses TRBV5-1 with TRBJ2-3, with 14 bases lining up with TRBD2. Trimming took 4 bases from V and 14 from J; bases not matched to a gene: 21. This CDR3 is built from 18 residues. CDR1 and CDR2 from the germline V gene are SGHRS and YFSETQ. In DNA, the CDR3 is TGCGCCAGCAGCCTGGAGTGGCCAGCCGGGACTAGCGGGAGTATGTGGTATTTT. Encoded protein: CASSLEWPAGTSGSMWYF.

This clone was recorded once. The chain recombines TRBV23-1 with TRBJ2-1; 8 bases match TRBD2. TRBV23-1 is filed as an ORF, its function uncertain. The CDR3 covers 16 residues. J was trimmed by 8 bases and V by 1 base; bases with no gene match: 10. CDR3 sequence reads: CASSQFASGSFDEQFF. The CDR3 region has the DNA TGCGCCAGCAGTCAATTCGCTAGCGGGTCTTTCGATGAGCAGTTCTTC.

The chain carries TRBV11-2 and TRBJ2-5; TRBD1 matches 9 bases. Germline V gives CDR1 SGHAT, CDR2 FQNNGV. Trimming cost V 5 bases and J 6 bases; bases outside gene matches: 7. This CDR3 spans 14 amino acids. The CDR3 nucleotides are TGTGCCAGCAGCGGAACAGGGGGCTGGAAGACCCAGTACTTC. Translated: CASSGTGGWKTQYF.

The chain has TRBV3-1 (or the pseudogene TRBV3-2) and TRBJ2-2, with 10 bases lining up with TRBD1. With 9 bases clipped from V and 4 bases from J, the junction kept 5 bases outside the gene matches. Germline V gene lookup returns CDR1 LGHDT and CDR2 YNNKEL (reference sequence). This CDR3 comprises 14 residues. CDR3 sequence: CASGQGGSTGELFF. The CDR3 DNA reads TGTGCCAGTGGACAGGGGGGGAGCACCGGGGAGCTGTTTTTT.

The chain uses TRBV6-2 or TRBV6-3 and TRBJ1-3; D is perhaps TRBD1 (5 bases). This CDR3 is built from 18 residues. With 5 bases removed from V and 0 bases from J, the gap between germline ends came to 20 bases. Germline values: CDR1 MNHEY, CDR2 SVGEGT. This CDR3 is CASSKQNPGRSSGNTIYF. The CDR3 coding sequence is TGTGCCAGCAGTAAACAGAACCCGGGACGGAGCTCTGGAAACACCATATATTTT.